These T cell receptor beta chains were read from a single sample in a study of T cells after yellow fever vaccination. MiXCR, applied by TCRdb to the 5' RACE reads, yields one record per CDR3 protein. Among hundreds of thousands of distinct CDR3 sequences, about a sixth were seen once, and the ten largest hold 15% to 20%. The material was PBMCs, obtained about 5 days after the first yellow fever vaccination. All receptors come from a man between 18 and 35 years old who received the YFV17D yellow fever vaccine. CDR3s include the opening cysteine and the closing phenylalanine or tryptophan. D genes are given only for firm matches. Size is stated for part of the rows, as once, few or many counts, or as a class when the clone is expanded.

D gene,V gene,J gene,clone size,CDR3 DNA,CDR3 protein
.,TRBV3-1,TRBJ1-1,few,TGTGCCAGCAGCCGTAACGACGACGCTGAAGCTTTCTTT,CASSRNDDAEAFF
TRBD1,TRBV29-1,TRBJ2-1,.,TGCAGCGTCGGGACAGGCCCGCTTTGGGAGCAGTTCTTC,CSVGTGPLWEQFF
.,TRBV7-9,TRBJ2-3,few,TGTGCCTACTTGGACAGCTATTTTTCAGATACGCAGTATTTT,CAYLDSYFSDTQYF
TRBD2,TRBV28,TRBJ2-2,.,TGTGCCAGCCGGCGAATTAGCGGGGGCGGGTCCGGGGAGCTGTTTTTT,CASRRISGGGSGELFF
.,TRBV24-1,TRBJ2-5,few,TGTGCCACCAGTGATGGAGGGTGGGGAGAGACCCAGTACTTC,CATSDGGWGETQYF
.,TRBV18,TRBJ2-7,few,TGTGCCAGCTCAGCGGAGGGACGGCCATACGAGCAGTACTTC,CASSAEGRPYEQYF
TRBD2,TRBV20-1,TRBJ2-3,.,TGCAGTGCTAGAGTTCGGTCTAGCGGGGTTAATACGCAGTATTTT,CSARVRSSGVNTQYF
TRBD1,TRBV29-1,TRBJ1-2,few,TGCAGCGTTTCGACAGGGGACTATGGCTACACCTTC,CSVSTGDYGYTF
.,TRBV4-3,TRBJ1-1,.,TGCGCCAGCAGCCGACGAACAGGGTTTGATGAAGCTTTCTTT,CASSRRTGFDEAFF
.,TRBV27,TRBJ1-5,.,TGTGCCAGCAGTTTAATCGGTGGGGCAGGGGCAAGAGGAAATCAGCCCCAGCATTTT,CASSLIGGAGARGNQPQHF